These 10 T cell receptor beta chains came from one sample sequenced in a study of T cell changes during pregnancy in multiple sclerosis. The protocol was immunoSEQ multiplex PCR, while the TCRdb copy is restricted to in-frame clones and leaves out a portion. Of 85,000 to 110,000 clones listed, around nine tenths were seen once; the top ten hold about 0.89%. Sequences were derived from peripheral blood, sampled after pregnancy. The receptors come from a female donor with multiple sclerosis, enrolled in a pregnancy study.

The chain employs TRBV7-3 and TRBJ2-1; 7 bases fit TRBD2. The CDR3 is 15 residues long. V was clipped by 2 bases and J by 8 bases; unmatched bases: 9. Germline CDR1 reads SGHTA; CDR2 reads FQGTGA. For the CDR3, the DNA is TGTGCCAGCAGCTTAGGCGGGAGAACGGGCGATGAGCAGTTCTTC. Amino acid sequence: CASSLGGRTGDEQFF.

The V and J genes are TRBV2 and TRBJ2-3; 9 bases match TRBD1. The V gene's germline CDR1 is SNHLY and CDR2 FYNNEI. There are 16 residues in the CDR3. Germline trimming cut 10 bases from V and 5 bases from J; bases unmatched to any gene: 16. This CDR3 is CATKSEQGALGDTQYF. CDR3 in DNA: TGTGCCACCAAATCGGAACAGGGGGCCCTGGGAGATACGCAGTATTTT.

The chain uses TRBV15 and TRBJ2-3; 10 nucleotides align to TRBD2. V was clipped by 8 bases and J by 4 bases; unmatched bases: 6. Germline lookup yields CDR1 LNHNV and CDR2 YYDKDF (reference sequence). The CDR3 contains 14 residues. For the CDR3, the DNA is TGTGCCACCGCCAGCGGGGGGGCCCCAGATACGCAGTATTTT. Translating it yields CATASGGAPDTQYF. The full variable domain, with the rest looked up from reference TRBV15 and TRBJ2-3, is DAMVIQNPRYQVTQFGKPVTLSCSQTLNHNVMYWYQQKSSQAPKLLFHYYDKDFNNEADTPDNFQSRRPNTSFCFLDIRSPGLGDTAMYLCATASGGAPDTQYFGPGTRLTVL.

The V call is TRBV19, the J call TRBJ2-7; 11 bases agree with TRBD1. V dropped 2 bases and J dropped 2; count of bases not matched to a gene: 2. The CDR3 consists of 15 residues. Germline CDR1 and CDR2: LNHDA and SQIVND (reference sequence). CDR3 loop: CASSISDRGPYEQYF. CDR3 DNA: TGTGCCAGTAGTATATCGGACAGGGGGCCCTACGAGCAGTACTTC.

The chain is built from TRBV27 and TRBJ1-2, with D possibly being TRBD1 (5 bases). This CDR3 has 15 residues. V lost 6 bases to trimming and J lost 4 bases, with 18 bases between them. Germline V gene data show CDR1 as MNHEY and CDR2 as SMNVEV (reference sequence). CDR3 region: CASRPSLGQGYGYTF. The CDR3 nucleotides read TGTGCCAGCAGGCCTTCTTTGGGGCAAGGCTATGGCTACACCTTC.

The V gene is TRBV18, the J gene TRBJ2-1, with TRBD1 matching 10 bases. The CDR3 is 18 residues long. Germline V gene data show CDR1 as KGHSH and CDR2 as LQKENI. Trimming cost V 3 bases and J 0 bases; bases outside gene matches: 8. The CDR3, as DNA: TGTGCCAGCTCACCGGGGACAGGGGACTGGTACTCCTACAATGAGCAGTTCTTC. This encodes CASSPGTGDWYSYNEQFF. Filled out from reference TRBV18 and TRBJ2-1, the complete variable domain reads NAGVMQNPRHLVRRRGQEARLRCSPMKGHSHVYWYRQLPEEGLKFMVYLQKENIIDESGMPKERFSAEFPKEGPSILRIQQVVRGDSAAYFCASSPGTGDWYSYNEQFFGPGTRLTVL.

This clone occurred a few times. The rearrangement joins TRBV2 to TRBJ1-1; no clear D gene. Per germline, CDR1 SNHLY and CDR2 FYNNEI. The CDR3 length is 11 residues. Trimming took off 6 bases at V and 4 bases at J, with 6 bases between the two ends. The CDR3 bases are TGTGCCAGCAGGGCCTTCACTGAAGCTTTCTTT. Its protein is CASRAFTEAFF.

This sequence joins TRBV4-1 and TRBJ1-2, with D possibly TRBD1 on 6 matching bases. Looked up from germline, CDR1 is MGHRA and CDR2 is YSYEKL. The CDR3 spans 17 residues. The V end lost 0 bases, the J end lost 4 bases, and 18 bases lay between the germline ends. CDR3 nucleotide sequence: TGCGCCAGCAGCCAAGAGGGAGGGCAGGGGTGGATCTATGGCTACACCTTC. It codes for CASSQEGGQGWIYGYTF.

This clone was recorded once. The chain uses TRBV28 and TRBJ1-2, with unresolved D. V dropped 8 bases and J dropped 7 bases, with 17 bases sitting between them. Germline CDR1 is MDHEN and CDR2 is SYDVKM. This CDR3 is 13 amino acids long. Here the CDR3 DNA reads TGTGCCAGCGCCCGGGAAAATAGAGGTGGCTACACCTTC. Amino acids: CASARENRGGYTF.

V and J are TRBV5-1 and TRBJ1-1; 9 bases map to TRBD1. The germline V gene has CDR1 SGHRS and CDR2 YFSETQ. The CDR3 is made up of 15 amino acids. J was trimmed by 1 base and V by 4 bases; bases with no gene match: 5. CDR3 sequence: CASSPGQGGNTEAFF. CDR3 DNA: TGCGCCAGCAGCCCGGGACAGGGCGGGAACACTGAAGCTTTCTTT.